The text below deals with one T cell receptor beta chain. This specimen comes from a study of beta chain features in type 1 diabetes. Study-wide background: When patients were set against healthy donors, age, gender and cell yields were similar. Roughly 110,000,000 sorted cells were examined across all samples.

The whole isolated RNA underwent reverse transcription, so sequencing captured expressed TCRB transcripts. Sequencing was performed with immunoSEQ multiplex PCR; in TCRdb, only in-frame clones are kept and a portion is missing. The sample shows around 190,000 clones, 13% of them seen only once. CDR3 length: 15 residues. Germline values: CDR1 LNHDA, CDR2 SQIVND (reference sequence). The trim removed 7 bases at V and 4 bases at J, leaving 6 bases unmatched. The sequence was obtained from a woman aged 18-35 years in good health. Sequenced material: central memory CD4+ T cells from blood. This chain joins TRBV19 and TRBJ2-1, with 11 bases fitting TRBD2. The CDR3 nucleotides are TGTGCCAGTAAAAAGGGACTAGCGGCGTACAATGAGCAGTTCTTC. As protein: CASKKGLAAYNEQFF.